This T cell receptor (beta chain) is from a study of identical twins' blood T cells. TCRdb itself ran the 5' RACE reads through MiXCR, one entry per CDR3 protein. The data hold fewer than 450,000 distinct CDR3 sequences, with under 30% observed a single time. This CDR3 region has 13 residues. CDR1 SQVTM and CDR2 ANQGSEA come from the germline V gene. The V and J ends lost 7 bases and 5 bases, in that order; junction bases with no gene match: 10. This clonotype showed up many times. This TCR was recovered from a woman between 18 and 49 years old in good health. The chain recombines TRBV29-1 with TRBJ2-5, with TRBD1 identical over 7 bases. Sequenced sample: PBMCs. CDR3 amino acids: CSAVQGLGETQYF. The CDR3 DNA reads as TGCAGCGCTGTACAGGGGCTCGGGGAGACCCAGTACTTC.